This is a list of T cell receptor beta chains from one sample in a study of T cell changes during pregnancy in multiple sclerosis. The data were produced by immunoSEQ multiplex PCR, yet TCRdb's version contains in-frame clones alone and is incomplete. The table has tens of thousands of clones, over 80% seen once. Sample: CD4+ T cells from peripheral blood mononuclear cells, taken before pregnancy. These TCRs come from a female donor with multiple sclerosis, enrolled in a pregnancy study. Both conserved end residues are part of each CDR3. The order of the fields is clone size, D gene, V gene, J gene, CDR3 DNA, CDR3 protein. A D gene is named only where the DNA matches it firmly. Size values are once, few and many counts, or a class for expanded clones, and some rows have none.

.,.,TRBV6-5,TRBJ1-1,TGTGCCAGCAGTTCTCCGAACACTGAAGCTTTCTTT,CASSSPNTEAFF
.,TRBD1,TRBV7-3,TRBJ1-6,TGTGCCAGCAGCCCTGGGACAGGGATGAATTCACCCCTCCACTTT,CASSPGTGMNSPLHF
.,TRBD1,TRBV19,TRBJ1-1,TGTGCCAGTAGTCTGACTGGGACAGGGCGCACTGAAGCTTTCTTT,CASSLTGTGRTEAFF
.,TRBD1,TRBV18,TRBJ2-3,TGTGCCAGCTCACCACCTGGGACAGGAACAGATACGCAGTATTTT,CASSPPGTGTDTQYF
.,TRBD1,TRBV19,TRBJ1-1,TGTGCCAGTAGTCAGCTCCGGGACAGTGAAGCTTTCTTT,CASSQLRDSEAFF
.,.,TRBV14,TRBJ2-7,TGTGCCAGCAGCCAAGCTGTCGTCTACGAGCAGTACTTC,CASSQAVVYEQYF
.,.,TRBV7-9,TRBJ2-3,TGTGCCAGCAGCCCGTTCACCTCCTCGGTGGGAGGAGATACGCAGTATTTT,CASSPFTSSVGGDTQYF
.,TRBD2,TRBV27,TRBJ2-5,TGTGCCAGCAGTTTTGGGAGCGGGAGGGAGACCCAGTACTTC,CASSFGSGRETQYF
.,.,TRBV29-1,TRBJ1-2,TGCAGCGTTGATGATGGGTGGGGGGGAGCTAACTATGGCTACACCTTC,CSVDDGWGGANYGYTF
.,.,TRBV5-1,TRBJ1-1,TGTGCCAGCAGCTTGGCGGTGAGGGCAGAAGCTTTCTTT,CASSLAVRAEAFF
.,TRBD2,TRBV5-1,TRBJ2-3,TGCGCCAGCAGCTTACTAGCGGGGAACCCAGATACGCAGTATTTT,CASSLLAGNPDTQYF
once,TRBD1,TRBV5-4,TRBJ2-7,TGTGCCAGCAGCTTGACGTCAGGGGGTTCAGGCGAGCAGTACTTC,CASSLTSGGSGEQYF
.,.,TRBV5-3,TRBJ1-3,TGTGCCAGAAGCTTGGACAGGGATCCAAAAACAAACACCATATATTTT,CARSLDRDPKTNTIYF
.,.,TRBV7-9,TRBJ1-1,TGTGCCAGCAGCTTAGGGCAGGGGAGTATAGTAGCAAACACTGAAGCTTTCTTT,CASSLGQGSIVANTEAFF
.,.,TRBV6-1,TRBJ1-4,TGTGCCAGCAGTGAACCTCATTTTCAGGGGTGGGAAAAACTGTTTTTT,CASSEPHFQGWEKLFF
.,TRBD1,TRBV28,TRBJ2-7,TGTGCCAGCAGCCCTCCCGGGACAGGGACCTACGAGCAGTACTTC,CASSPPGTGTYEQYF
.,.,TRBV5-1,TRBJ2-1,TGCGCCAGCAGCCAGGCCAACGAGCAGTTCTTC,CASSQANEQFF
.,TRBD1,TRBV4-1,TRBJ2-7,TGCGCCAGCAGCCGGGACAGGCGTTTATCCTTC,CASSRDRRLSF
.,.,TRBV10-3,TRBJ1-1,TGTGCCACCCACAGTACAGGGCTAACTGAAGCTTTCTTT,CATHSTGLTEAFF
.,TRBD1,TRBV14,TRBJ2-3,TGTGCCAGCAGACCCCAGGGACAGGGAACAGATACGCAGTATTTT,CASRPQGQGTDTQYF
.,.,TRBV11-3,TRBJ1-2,TGTGCCAGCAGCGGCTCCGTGGGGGCTGGTGGCTACACCTTC,CASSGSVGAGGYTF
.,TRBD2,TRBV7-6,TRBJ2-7,TGTGCCAGCAGCTTAGAGGCGGGGGGTCAATTCGCCTACGAGCAGTACTTC,CASSLEAGGQFAYEQYF
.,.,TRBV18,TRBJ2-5,TGTGCCAGCTCAGTACAAGAGACCCAGTACTTC,CASSVQETQYF
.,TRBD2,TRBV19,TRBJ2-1,TGTGCCAGTATCCCCCGAGGTAGCGGGGGCAACAATGAGCAGTTCTTC,CASIPRGSGGNNEQFF
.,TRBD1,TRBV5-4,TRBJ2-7,TGTGCCAGCCGCCAGGGGGCGGGCGAGCAGTACTTC,CASRQGAGEQYF
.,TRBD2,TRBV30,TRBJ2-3,TGTGCCTCTCGTCGGGACTACGGCACAGATACGCAGTATTTT,CASRRDYGTDTQYF
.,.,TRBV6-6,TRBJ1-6,TGTGCCAGCAGTTCCGGGACACTGAATTCACCCCTCCACTTT,CASSSGTLNSPLHF
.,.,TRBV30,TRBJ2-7,TGTGCCTGCGGACAGGAGGGGATTTACGAGCAGTACTTC,CACGQEGIYEQYF
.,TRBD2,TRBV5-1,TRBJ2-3,TGCGCCAGCAGCCCTTCCGGCGGGGGAGGCCGCACAGATACGCAGTATTTT,CASSPSGGGGRTDTQYF
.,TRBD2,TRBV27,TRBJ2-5,TGTGCCAGCAAGTCGGGTCAGCTAGCGGGGGCCCAAGAGACCCAGTACTTC,CASKSGQLAGAQETQYF
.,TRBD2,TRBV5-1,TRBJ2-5,TGCGCCGGGTCCTACGGGGGGGCCCAAGAGACCCAGTACTTC,CAGSYGGAQETQYF
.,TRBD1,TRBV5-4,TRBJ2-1,TGTGCCAGCAGCCGTTCAACAGGGGACAATGAGCAGTTCTTC,CASSRSTGDNEQFF
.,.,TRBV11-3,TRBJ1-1,TGTGCCAGCAGCACGGAGGGTGGGAACACTGAAGCTTTCTTT,CASSTEGGNTEAFF
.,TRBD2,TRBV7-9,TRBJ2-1,TGTGCCAGCACCTTACGGGCTAGCGGGAGCAATGAGCAGTTCTTC,CASTLRASGSNEQFF
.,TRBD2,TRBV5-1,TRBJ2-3,TGCGCCAGCAGCCCGGGACTAGCCCGAGGTACAGATACGCAGTATTTT,CASSPGLARGTDTQYF
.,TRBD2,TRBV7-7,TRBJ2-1,TGTGCTAGCAGCTTATCTCTAGCGGGGTACAATGAGCAGTTCTTC,CASSLSLAGYNEQFF
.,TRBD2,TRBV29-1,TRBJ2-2,TGCAGCGCGGGACTAGAGCTTACCACCGGGGAGCTGTTTTTT,CSAGLELTTGELFF
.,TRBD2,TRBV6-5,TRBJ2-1,TGTGCCAGCAGGCCCCGACTAGCGGCCATCAATGAGCAGTTCTTC,CASRPRLAAINEQFF
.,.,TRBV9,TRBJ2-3,TGTGCCAGCAGCGTAGCTCTTTCGGGGACAGATACGCAGTATTTT,CASSVALSGTDTQYF
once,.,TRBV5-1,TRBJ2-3,TGCGCCAGCAGCCACGAGACAGATACGCAGTATTTT,CASSHETDTQYF
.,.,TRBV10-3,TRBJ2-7,TGTGCCATCAGTGACACTCGAGCGGTTGGCTCCTACGAGCAGTACTTC,CAISDTRAVGSYEQYF
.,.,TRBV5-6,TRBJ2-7,TGTGCCAGCAGCTTGTATAGGGGGACCTACGAGCAGTACTTC,CASSLYRGTYEQYF
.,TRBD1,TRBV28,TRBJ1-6,TGTGCCAGCAGTACGACCCGGACAGGGCGCCTTAATTCACCCCTCCACTTT,CASSTTRTGRLNSPLHF
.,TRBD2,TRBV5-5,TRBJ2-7,TGTGCCAGCAGCTTTGGACTAGCGGGGGGTTTCTCCTACGAGCAGTACTTC,CASSFGLAGGFSYEQYF
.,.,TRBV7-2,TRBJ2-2,TGTGCCAGCAGCTTATTACCAGGGCAGAACACCGGGGAGCTGTTTTTT,CASSLLPGQNTGELFF
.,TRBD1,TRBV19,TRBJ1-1,TGTGCCAGTAGTACAGGGGGTGGAACGAGCACTGAAGCTTTCTTT,CASSTGGGTSTEAFF
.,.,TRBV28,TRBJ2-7,TGTGCCAGCAGTTTATTTGGGGGCTTCTACGAGCAGTACTTC,CASSLFGGFYEQYF
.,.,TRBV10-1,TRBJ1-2,TGCGCCAGCAGTGATCGTTGGGACCTAGGGGGAGTTACTAACTATGGCTACACCTTC,CASSDRWDLGGVTNYGYTF
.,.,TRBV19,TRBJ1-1,TGTGCCAGTAGTATTGTGCAACGGGGTGAAGCTTTCTTT,CASSIVQRGEAFF
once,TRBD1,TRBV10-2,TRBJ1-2,TGCGCCAGCAGCGGACAGGGGGACAGGTCGTCCTATGGCTACACCTTC,CASSGQGDRSSYGYTF
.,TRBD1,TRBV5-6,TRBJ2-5,TGTGCCAGCAGCTTTAGGCGTTTTGGGACAGGGGAGACCCAGTACTTC,CASSFRRFGTGETQYF